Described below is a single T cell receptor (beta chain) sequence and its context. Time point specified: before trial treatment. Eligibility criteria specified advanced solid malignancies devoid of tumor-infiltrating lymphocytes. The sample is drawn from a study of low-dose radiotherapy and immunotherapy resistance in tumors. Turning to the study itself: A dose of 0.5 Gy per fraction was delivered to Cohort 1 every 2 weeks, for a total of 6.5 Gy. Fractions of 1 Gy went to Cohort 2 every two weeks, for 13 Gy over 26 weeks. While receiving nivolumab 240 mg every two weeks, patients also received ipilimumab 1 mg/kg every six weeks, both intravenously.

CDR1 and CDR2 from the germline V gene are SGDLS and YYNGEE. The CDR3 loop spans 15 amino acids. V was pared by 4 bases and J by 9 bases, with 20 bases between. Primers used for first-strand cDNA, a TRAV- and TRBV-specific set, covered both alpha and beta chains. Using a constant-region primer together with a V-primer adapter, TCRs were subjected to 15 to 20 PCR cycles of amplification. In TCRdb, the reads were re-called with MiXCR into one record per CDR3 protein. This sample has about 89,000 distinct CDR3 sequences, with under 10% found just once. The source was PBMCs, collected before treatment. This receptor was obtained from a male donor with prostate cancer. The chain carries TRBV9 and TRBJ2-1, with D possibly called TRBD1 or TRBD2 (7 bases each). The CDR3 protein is CASSPPWEGAGEQFF. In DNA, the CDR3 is TGTGCCAGCAGCCCACCGTGGGAGGGGGCGGGTGAGCAGTTCTTC. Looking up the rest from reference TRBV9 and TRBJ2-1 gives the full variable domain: DSGVTQTPKHLITATGQRVTLRCSPRSGDLSVYWYQQSLDQGLQFLIQYYNGEERAKGNILERFSAQQFPDLHSELNLSSLELGDSALYFCASSPPWEGAGEQFFGPGTRLTVL.